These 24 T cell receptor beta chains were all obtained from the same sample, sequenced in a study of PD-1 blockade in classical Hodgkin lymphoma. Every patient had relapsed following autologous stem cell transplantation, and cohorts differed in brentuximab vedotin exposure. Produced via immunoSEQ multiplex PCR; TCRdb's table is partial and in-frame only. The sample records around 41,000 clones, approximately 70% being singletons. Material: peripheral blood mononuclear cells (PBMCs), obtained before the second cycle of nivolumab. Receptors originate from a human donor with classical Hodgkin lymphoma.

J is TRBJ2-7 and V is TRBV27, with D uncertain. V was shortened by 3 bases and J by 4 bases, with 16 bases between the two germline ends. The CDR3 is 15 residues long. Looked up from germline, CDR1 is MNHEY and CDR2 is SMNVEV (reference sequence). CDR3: CASSFVSSGSYEQYF. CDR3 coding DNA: TGTGCCAGCAGTTTTGTCTCTTCTGGGTCATACGAGCAGTACTTC.

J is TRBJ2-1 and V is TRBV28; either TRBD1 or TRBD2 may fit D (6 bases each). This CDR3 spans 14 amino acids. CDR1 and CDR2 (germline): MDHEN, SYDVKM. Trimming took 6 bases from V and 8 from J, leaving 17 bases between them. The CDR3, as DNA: TGTGCCAGCAGAAGGGGGAGGCCTAAGTATGAGCAGTTCTTC. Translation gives CASRRGRPKYEQFF.

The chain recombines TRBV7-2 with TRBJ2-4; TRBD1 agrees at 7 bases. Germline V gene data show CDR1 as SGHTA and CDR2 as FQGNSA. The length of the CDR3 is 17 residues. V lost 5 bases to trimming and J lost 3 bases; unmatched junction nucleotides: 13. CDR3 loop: CASSPRDTGVGKNIQYF. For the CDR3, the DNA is TGTGCCAGCAGCCCCCGGGATACAGGGGTCGGCAAAAACATTCAGTACTTC.

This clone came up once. Here the CDR3 DNA reads TGTGCCTGGAGTGGACGCATCAAACGGTACTTC. Translation gives CAWSGRIKRYF. This chain connects TRBV30 to TRBJ2-7; D remains ambiguous. Looked up from germline, CDR1 is GTSNPN and CDR2 is SVGIG (reference sequence). V was trimmed by 1 base and J by 12 bases, leaving 13 bases between them. This CDR3 spans 11 amino acids.

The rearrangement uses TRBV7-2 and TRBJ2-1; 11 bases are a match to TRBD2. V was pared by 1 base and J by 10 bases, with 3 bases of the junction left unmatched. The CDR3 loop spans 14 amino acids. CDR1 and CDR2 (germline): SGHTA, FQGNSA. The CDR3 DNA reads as TGTGCCAGCAGCTTAGGATCTAGCGGGGGGGAGCAGTTCTTC. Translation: CASSLGSSGGEQFF.

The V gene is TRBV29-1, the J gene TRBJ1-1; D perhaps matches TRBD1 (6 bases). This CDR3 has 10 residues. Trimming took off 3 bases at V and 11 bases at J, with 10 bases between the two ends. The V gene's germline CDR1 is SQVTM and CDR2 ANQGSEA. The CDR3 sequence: CSVEQGWAFF. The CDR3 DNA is TGCAGCGTTGAGCAGGGGTGGGCTTTCTTT. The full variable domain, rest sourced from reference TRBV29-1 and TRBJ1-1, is SAVISQKPSRDICQRGTSLTIQCQVDSQVTMMFWYRQQPGQSLTLIATANQGSEATYESGFVIDKFPISRPNLTFSTLTVSNMSPEDSSIYLCSVEQGWAFFGQGTRLTVV.

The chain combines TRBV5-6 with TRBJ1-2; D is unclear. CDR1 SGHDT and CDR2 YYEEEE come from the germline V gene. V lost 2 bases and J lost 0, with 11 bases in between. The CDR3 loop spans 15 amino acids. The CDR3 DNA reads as TGTGCCAGCAGCTTCCGAACAGTTCCTAACTATGGCTACACCTTC. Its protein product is CASSFRTVPNYGYTF.

As DNA, the CDR3 is TGCAGTGCTGGGGGAGATACGCAGTATTTT. This gives the protein CSAGGDTQYF. The gene calls are TRBV20-1 and TRBJ2-3; the D call may be TRBD1 or TRBD2 (5 bases each). The CDR3 runs 10 residues. Germline V gives CDR1 DFQATT, CDR2 SNEGSKA (reference sequence). The V end lost 5 bases, the J end lost 5 bases, and 5 bases lay between the germline ends.

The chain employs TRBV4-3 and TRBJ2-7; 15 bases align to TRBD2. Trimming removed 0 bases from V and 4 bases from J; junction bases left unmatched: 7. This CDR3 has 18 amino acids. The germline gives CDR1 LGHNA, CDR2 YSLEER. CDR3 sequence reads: CASSQDLRTSGRGYEQYF. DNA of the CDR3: TGCGCCAGCAGCCAAGACCTCAGGACTAGCGGGAGGGGGTACGAGCAGTACTTC.

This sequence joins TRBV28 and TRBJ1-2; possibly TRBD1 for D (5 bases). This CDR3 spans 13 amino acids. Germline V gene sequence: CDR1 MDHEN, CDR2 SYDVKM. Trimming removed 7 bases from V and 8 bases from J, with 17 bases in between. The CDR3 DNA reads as TGTGCCAGCACCCTGGGGGGGGGATTAGGCTACACCTTC. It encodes CASTLGGGLGYTF.

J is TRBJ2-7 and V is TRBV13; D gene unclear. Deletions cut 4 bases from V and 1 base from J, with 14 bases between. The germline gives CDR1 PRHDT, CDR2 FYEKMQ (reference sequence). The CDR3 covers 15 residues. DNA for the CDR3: TGTGCCAGCAGCTCGCGCCTAAAAGGGTCCTACGAGCAGTACTTC. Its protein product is CASSSRLKGSYEQYF.

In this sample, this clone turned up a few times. Written as DNA, the CDR3 is TGTGCCAGCAGTTTAAAGGGGAATGGCTACACCTTC. It codes for CASSLKGNGYTF. The chain combines TRBV27 with TRBJ1-2; D might be TRBD1 (5 bases). The germline gives CDR1 MNHEY, CDR2 SMNVEV (reference sequence). Trimming stripped 2 bases from V and 6 bases from J, with 7 bases between. The CDR3 runs 12 residues.

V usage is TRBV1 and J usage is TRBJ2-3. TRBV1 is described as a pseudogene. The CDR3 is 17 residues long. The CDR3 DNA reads TGCACCAGCAGCCAGAGGGGCGGGCCGACACGCACAGATACGCAGTATTTT. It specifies CTSSQRGGPTRTDTQYF.

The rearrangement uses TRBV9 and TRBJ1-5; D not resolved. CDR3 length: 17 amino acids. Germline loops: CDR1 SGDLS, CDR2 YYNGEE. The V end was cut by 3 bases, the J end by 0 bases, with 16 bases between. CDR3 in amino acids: CASSGGVSTDSNQPQHF. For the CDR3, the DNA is TGTGCCAGCAGCGGCGGGGTATCTACCGATAGCAATCAGCCCCAGCATTTT. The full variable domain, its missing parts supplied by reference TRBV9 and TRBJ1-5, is DSGVTQTPKHLITATGQRVTLRCSPRSGDLSVYWYQQSLDQGLQFLIQYYNGEERAKGNILERFSAQQFPDLHSELNLSSLELGDSALYFCASSGGVSTDSNQPQHFGDGTRLSIL.

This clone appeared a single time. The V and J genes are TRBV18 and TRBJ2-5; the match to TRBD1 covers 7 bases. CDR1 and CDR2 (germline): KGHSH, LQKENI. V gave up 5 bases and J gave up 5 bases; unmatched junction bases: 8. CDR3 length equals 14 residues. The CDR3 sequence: CASSSQGRAETQYF. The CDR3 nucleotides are TGTGCCAGCTCATCACAGGGGCGCGCGGAGACCCAGTACTTC.

Here the CDR3 reads CASSQEGTGPYEQYF. The CDR3, as DNA: TGTGCCAGCAGCCAAGAGGGGACAGGGCCCTACGAGCAGTACTTC. The chain carries TRBV5-8 and TRBJ2-7; TRBD1 aligns across 9 bases. CDR1 and CDR2 from the germline V gene are SGHTS and YDEGEE. The CDR3 totals 15 residues. Trimming cost V 4 bases and J 2 bases; bases outside gene matches: 7.

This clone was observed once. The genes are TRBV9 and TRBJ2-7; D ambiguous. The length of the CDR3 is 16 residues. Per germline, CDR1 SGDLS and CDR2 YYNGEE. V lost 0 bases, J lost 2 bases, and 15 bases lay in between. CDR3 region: CASSVAQRSPTYEQYF. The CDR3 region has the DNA TGTGCCAGCAGCGTAGCTCAGCGCTCACCCACCTACGAGCAGTACTTC.

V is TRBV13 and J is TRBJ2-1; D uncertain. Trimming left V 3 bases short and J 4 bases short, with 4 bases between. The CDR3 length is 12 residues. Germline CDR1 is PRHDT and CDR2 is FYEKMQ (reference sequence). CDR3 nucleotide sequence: TGTGCCAGCAGCTTGGGATACAATGAGCAGTTCTTC. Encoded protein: CASSLGYNEQFF. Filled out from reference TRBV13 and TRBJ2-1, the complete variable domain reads AAGVIQSPRHLIKEKRETATLKCYPIPRHDTVYWYQQGPGQDPQFLISFYEKMQSDKGSIPDRFSAQQFSDYHSELNMSSLELGDSALYFCASSLGYNEQFFGPGTRLTVL.

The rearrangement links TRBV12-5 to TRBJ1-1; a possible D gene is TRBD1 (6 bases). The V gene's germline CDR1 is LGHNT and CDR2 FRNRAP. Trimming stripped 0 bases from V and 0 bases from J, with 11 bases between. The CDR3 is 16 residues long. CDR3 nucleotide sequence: TGTGCTAGTGGTTTGGTGTTGGGGGGCCTGAACACTGAAGCTTTCTTT. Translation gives CASGLVLGGLNTEAFF.

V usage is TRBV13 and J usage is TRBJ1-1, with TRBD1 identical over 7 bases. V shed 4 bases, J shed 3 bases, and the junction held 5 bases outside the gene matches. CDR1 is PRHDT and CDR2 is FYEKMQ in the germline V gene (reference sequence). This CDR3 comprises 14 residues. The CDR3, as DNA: TGTGCCAGCAGCTCCCAGGGGGGGCACACTGAAGCTTTCTTT. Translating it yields CASSSQGGHTEAFF.

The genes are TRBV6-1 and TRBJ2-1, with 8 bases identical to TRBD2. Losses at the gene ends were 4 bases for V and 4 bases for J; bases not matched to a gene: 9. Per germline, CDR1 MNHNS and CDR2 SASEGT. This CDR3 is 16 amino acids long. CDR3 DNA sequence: TGTGCCAGCAGTGTTTCCGGGGGGGGAACTTACAATGAGCAGTTCTTC. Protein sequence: CASSVSGGGTYNEQFF.

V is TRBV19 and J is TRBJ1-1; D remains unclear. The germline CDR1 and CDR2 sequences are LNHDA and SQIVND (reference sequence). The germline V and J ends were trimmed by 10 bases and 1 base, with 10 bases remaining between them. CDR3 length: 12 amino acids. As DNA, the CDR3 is TGTGCCACAGGTGTTCAGAACACTGAAGCTTTCTTT. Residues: CATGVQNTEAFF.

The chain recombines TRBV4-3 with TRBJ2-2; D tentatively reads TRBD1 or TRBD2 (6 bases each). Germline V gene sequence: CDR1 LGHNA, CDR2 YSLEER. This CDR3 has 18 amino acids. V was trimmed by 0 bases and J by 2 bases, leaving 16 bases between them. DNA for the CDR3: TGCGCCAGCAGCCAAGATAGGTCAGCCGGGGGCAACACCGGGGAGCTGTTTTTT. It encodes CASSQDRSAGGNTGELFF.

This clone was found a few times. As DNA, the CDR3 is TGTGCCAGCAGTGAAGAGGACAGGAACACTGAAGCTTTCTTT. Amino acid sequence: CASSEEDRNTEAFF. The gene calls are TRBV2 and TRBJ1-1; D perhaps matches TRBD1 (6 bases). CDR3 length: 14 residues. The V and J ends lost 1 base and 1 base respectively, with 7 bases between them. From germline, CDR1 is SNHLY and CDR2 FYNNEI.